Below are 20 T cell receptor beta chains sequenced from a single sample in a study of monozygotic twins with inflammatory bowel disease (dated by TCRdb to between 2018 and 2021). The library was generated by 5' RACE. Reads for this sample came from an Illumina HiSeq 2500. The reads underwent TCRdb reprocessing, giving one record for each CDR3 protein sequence and no DNA. The sample table records about 140,000 distinct CDR3 sequences. The ten largest clones add up to 2.4% of the sample. Sample: blood. The receptors here all came from a human donor with ulcerative colitis or Crohn's disease, or a healthy co-twin of an affected twin (not recorded which).

This rearrangement joins TRBV4-3 to TRBJ2-5. Germline assignment: CDR1 LGHNA and CDR2 YSLEER. The CDR3 sequence is 15 residues long. The CDR3 sequence is CASSLILDSGETQYF.

This chain joins TRBV11-2 and TRBJ2-6. The CDR3 covers 13 residues. Germline V gene lookup returns CDR1 SGHAT and CDR2 FQNNGV. The CDR3 region is CASSLEWANVLTF.

The chain combines TRBV10-3 with TRBJ1-5. This CDR3 contains 12 residues. Germline CDR1 reads ENHRY; CDR2 reads SYGVKD. CDR3 region: CAISEGNQPQHF.

The chain is built from TRBV5-1 and TRBJ2-2; TCRdb returns TRBD1, unconfirmable since there is no DNA. The CDR3 spans 14 residues. Per the germline V gene, CDR1 is SGHRS and CDR2 is YFSETQ. The CDR3 loop reads CASRLQGTTGELFF.

The rearrangement uses TRBV19 and TRBJ1-1. Germline V gives CDR1 LNHDA, CDR2 SQIVND (reference sequence). This CDR3 contains 13 residues. The CDR3 protein is CASSIVGLTEAFF. Using reference TRBV19 and TRBJ1-1 for the parts outside the CDR3, the full variable domain is DGGITQSPKYLFRKEGQNVTLSCEQNLNHDAMYWYRQDPGQGLRLIYYSQIVNDFQKGDIAEGYSVSREKKESFPLTVTSAQKNPTAFYLCASSIVGLTEAFFGQGTRLTVV.

The chain carries TRBV6-6 and TRBJ2-7. The CDR3 has 13 residues. From germline, CDR1 is MNHNY and CDR2 SVGAGI (reference sequence). CDR3 loop: CASSDGDIYEQYF.

The gene calls are TRBV12-3 or TRBV12-4 and TRBJ2-7; without DNA, the TCRdb call of TRBD1 cannot be checked. This CDR3 is 14 amino acids long. CDR3 protein: CASRGGQGNYEQYF.

The chain carries TRBV25-1 and TRBJ2-1; TCRdb returns TRBD2, unconfirmable since there is no DNA. CDR3 size: 17 residues. Germline V gene data show CDR1 as MGHDK and CDR2 as SYGVNS. This chain's CDR3 is CASSEYRASGAYNEQFF.

The chain is built from TRBV16 and TRBJ2-7; TCRdb selects TRBD1, and the lack of DNA leaves this call unchecked. This CDR3 is built from 15 residues. The germline CDR1 and CDR2 sequences are KGHSY and FQNENV. CDR3 protein: CASNARGGAPYEQYF.

This rearrangement joins TRBV6-2 or TRBV6-3 to TRBJ2-7. The CDR3 totals 14 residues. Per the germline V gene, CDR1 is MNHEY and CDR2 is SVGEGT. This CDR3 is CASSYSRYYYEQYF.

This rearrangement joins TRBV18 to TRBJ1-2. Germline CDR1 and CDR2: KGHSH and LQKENI. The length of the CDR3 is 16 residues. The CDR3 is CASSPGKGLNFHGYTF. The full variable domain, rest sourced from reference TRBV18 and TRBJ1-2, is NAGVMQNPRHLVRRRGQEARLRCSPMKGHSHVYWYRQLPEEGLKFMVYLQKENIIDESGMPKERFSAEFPKEGPSILRIQQVVRGDSAAYFCASSPGKGLNFHGYTFGSGTRLTVV.

The chain recombines TRBV7-2 with TRBJ2-1; no DNA is available, so the TRBD2 call from TCRdb remains unchecked. CDR1 and CDR2 (germline): SGHTA, FQGNSA. The CDR3 totals 15 residues. The CDR3 spells CASSFAGRVGSEQFF. Full variable domain (remainder filled in from reference TRBV7-2 and TRBJ2-1): GAGVSQSPSNKVTEKGKDVELRCDPISGHTALYWYRQSLGQGLEFLIYFQGNSAPDKSGLPSDRFSAERTGGSVSTLTIQRTQQEDSAVYLCASSFAGRVGSEQFFGPGTRLTVL.

J is TRBJ1-4 and V is TRBV19; with no DNA, the TCRdb D assignment of TRBD1 cannot be verified. The germline gives CDR1 LNHDA, CDR2 SQIVND (reference sequence). The CDR3 is 14 residues long. The CDR3 reads CASLSRGIGEKLFF.

The genes are TRBV5-1 and TRBJ2-3; as DNA is missing, the TRBD1 call by TCRdb cannot be tested. The germline V gene has CDR1 SGHRS and CDR2 YFSETQ. The CDR3 loop spans 14 amino acids. CDR3 sequence: CASSTSPHTDTQYF.

CDR3 sequence reads: CASSPPVGGPGTEAFF. The chain recombines TRBV18 with TRBJ1-1. The CDR3 runs to 16 residues. Per the germline V gene, CDR1 is KGHSH and CDR2 is LQKENI. Filled out from reference TRBV18 and TRBJ1-1, the complete variable domain reads NAGVMQNPRHLVRRRGQEARLRCSPMKGHSHVYWYRQLPEEGLKFMVYLQKENIIDESGMPKERFSAEFPKEGPSILRIQQVVRGDSAAYFCASSPPVGGPGTEAFFGQGTRLTVV.

This chain connects TRBV12-3 or TRBV12-4 to TRBJ2-2. This CDR3 comprises 14 residues. Here the CDR3 reads CASSLRPSTGELFF.

The V call is TRBV20-1, the J call TRBJ2-3; TCRdb lists TRBD1, though no DNA is available to test this call. Germline CDR1 DFQATT, CDR2 SNEGSKA (reference sequence). CDR3 size: 12 residues. The CDR3 loop reads CSTQSRGDTQYF.

The chain has TRBV20-1 and TRBJ2-7; TCRdb picks TRBD2, but there is no DNA to check that call. Germline V lookup: CDR1 DFQATT, CDR2 SNEGSKA (reference sequence). This CDR3 is 14 amino acids long. CDR3 sequence reads: CSARDKAGRYEQYF.

The chain carries TRBV4-3 and TRBJ2-1; the TCRdb call, TRBD1, lacks DNA for checking. Germline assignment: CDR1 LGHNA and CDR2 YSLEER. There are 16 residues in the CDR3. The CDR3 region is CASSRNRVGSYNEQFF.

The genes are TRBV15 and TRBJ1-1. CDR1 is LNHNV and CDR2 is YYDKDF in the germline V gene (reference sequence). The CDR3 has 13 residues. The CDR3 protein is CATSRDRITEAFF.